Described below is a single T cell receptor (beta chain) sequence and its context. The sample comes from a study of shared T cell receptors in the human thymus. Data came from immunoSEQ multiplex PCR; TCRdb stores just in-frame clones and leaves some out. The sample lists 720,000 or so clones; 80% to 90% were seen once. These data were also reused for a study on human thymus T cells. This second study says: Donors were healthy Finnish babies undergoing corrective operations for congenital heart defects. Thymus tissue for the work was resected from patients undergoing corrective heart surgery. Thymic and blood repertoires showed apparently biased V and J gene usage.

The specimen sequenced was thymocytes. This clonotype was obtained from a girl in the first two years of life with a congenital heart defect.

CDR3 sequence reads: CASSPILASGANVLTF. For the CDR3, the DNA is TGCGCCAGCAGCCCTATCTTAGCCTCTGGGGCCAACGTCCTGACTTTC. This chain links TRBV5-1 with TRBJ2-6; D remains ambiguous. Germline CDR1 reads SGHRS; CDR2 reads YFSETQ. V lost 4 bases to trimming and J lost 0 bases, with 11 bases between them. The CDR3 length is 16 residues. Using reference TRBV5-1 and TRBJ2-6 for the parts outside the CDR3, the full variable domain is KAGVTQTPRYLIKTRGQQVTLSCSPISGHRSVSWYQQTPGQGLQFLFEYFSETQRNKGNFPGRFSGRQFSNSRSEMNVSTLELGDSALYLCASSPILASGANVLTFGAGSRLTVL.